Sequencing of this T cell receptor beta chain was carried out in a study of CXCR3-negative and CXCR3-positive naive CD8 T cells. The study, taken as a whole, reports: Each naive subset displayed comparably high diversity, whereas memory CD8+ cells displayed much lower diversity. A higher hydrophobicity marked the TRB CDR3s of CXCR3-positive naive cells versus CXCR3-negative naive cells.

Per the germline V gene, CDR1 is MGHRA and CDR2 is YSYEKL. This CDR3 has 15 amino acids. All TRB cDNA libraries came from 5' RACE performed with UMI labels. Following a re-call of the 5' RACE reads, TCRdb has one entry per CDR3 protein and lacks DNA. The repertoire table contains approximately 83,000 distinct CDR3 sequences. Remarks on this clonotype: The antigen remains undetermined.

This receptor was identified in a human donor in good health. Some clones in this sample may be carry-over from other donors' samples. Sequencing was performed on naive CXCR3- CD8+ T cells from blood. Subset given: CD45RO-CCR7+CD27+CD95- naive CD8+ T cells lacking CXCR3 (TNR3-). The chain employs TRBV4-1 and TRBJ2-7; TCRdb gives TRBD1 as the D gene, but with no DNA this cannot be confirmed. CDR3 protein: CASSQDPLGTYEQYF.